This TCR beta chain was identified in a study of graft-versus-host responses after intestinal transplantation. Study details: Multivisceral, liver-intestinal, or isolated intestinal transplants were performed in recipients. All of the recipients had induction that used anti-thymocyte globulin, then tacrolimus and steroids for two to three years. General study results and limits: Analysis identified GvH clones in recipient marrow, with some appearing first in ileum or blood.

CDR1 and CDR2 (germline): MNHEY, SMNVEV (reference sequence). The CDR3 covers 14 residues. V shed 1 base and J shed 5 bases, with 11 bases lying between them. Plates contained approximately 200,000 CFSE-labeled responder cells and approximately 200,000 irradiated, violet-dye-labeled stimulator cells. TCRdb keeps only in-frame clones here, not all; method: immunoSEQ multiplex PCR. The table lists tens of thousands of clones, 44% of them singletons, with 1.3% to 1.5% in the top ten. This clone showed up just a few times. This sequence joins TRBV27 and TRBJ1-1; possible D gene TRBD1, 5 bases. This TCR derives from a human patient who was an organ donor for intestinal transplantation. Here the sequenced sample was alloreactive CD8+ T cells from a mixed lymphocyte reaction culture, taken before transplantation. Documented subset: CFSE-low proliferating T cells sorted from roughly six-day pre-transplant mixed lymphocyte reaction (GvH or HvG direction). The DNA for the CDR3 is TGTGCCAGCAGTTTATTGGGGGGTGAGACTGAAGCTTTCTTT. Protein: CASSLLGGETEAFF.